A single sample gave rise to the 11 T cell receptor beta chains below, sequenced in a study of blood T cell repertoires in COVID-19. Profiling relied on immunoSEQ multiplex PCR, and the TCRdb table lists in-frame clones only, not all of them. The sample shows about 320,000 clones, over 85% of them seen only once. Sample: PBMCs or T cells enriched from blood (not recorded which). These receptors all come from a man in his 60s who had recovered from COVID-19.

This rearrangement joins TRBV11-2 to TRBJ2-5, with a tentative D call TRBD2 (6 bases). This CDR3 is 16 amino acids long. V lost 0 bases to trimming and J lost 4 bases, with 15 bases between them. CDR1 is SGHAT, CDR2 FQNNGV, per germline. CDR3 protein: CASSLDIAGGVETQYF. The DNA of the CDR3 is TGTGCCAGCAGCTTAGATATCGCGGGCGGGGTAGAGACCCAGTACTTC.

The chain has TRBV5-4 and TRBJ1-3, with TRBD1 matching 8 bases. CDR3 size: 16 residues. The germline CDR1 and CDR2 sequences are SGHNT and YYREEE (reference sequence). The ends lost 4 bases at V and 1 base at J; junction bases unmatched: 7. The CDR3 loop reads CASSPDRGISGNTIYF. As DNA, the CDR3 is TGTGCCAGCAGCCCAGACAGGGGCATTTCTGGAAACACCATATATTTT.

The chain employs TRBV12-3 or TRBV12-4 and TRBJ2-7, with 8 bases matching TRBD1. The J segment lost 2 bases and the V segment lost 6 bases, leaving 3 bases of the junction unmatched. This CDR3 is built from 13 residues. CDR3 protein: CASSYRGTYEQYF. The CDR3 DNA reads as TGTGCCAGCAGCTACAGGGGGACCTACGAGCAGTACTTC.

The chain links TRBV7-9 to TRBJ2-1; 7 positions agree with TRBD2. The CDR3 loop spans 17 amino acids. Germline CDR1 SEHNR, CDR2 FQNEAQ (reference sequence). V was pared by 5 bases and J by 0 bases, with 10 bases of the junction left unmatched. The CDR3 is CASSSLSGMSSYNEQFF. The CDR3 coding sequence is TGTGCCAGCAGCAGTCTAAGCGGGATGAGCTCCTACAATGAGCAGTTCTTC.

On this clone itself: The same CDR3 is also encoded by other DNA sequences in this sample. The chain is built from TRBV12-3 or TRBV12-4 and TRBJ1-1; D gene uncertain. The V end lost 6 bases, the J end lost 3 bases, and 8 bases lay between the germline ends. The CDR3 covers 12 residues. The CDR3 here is CASSLSYTEAFF. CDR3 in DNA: TGTGCCAGCAGCCTCAGTTACACTGAAGCTTTCTTT.

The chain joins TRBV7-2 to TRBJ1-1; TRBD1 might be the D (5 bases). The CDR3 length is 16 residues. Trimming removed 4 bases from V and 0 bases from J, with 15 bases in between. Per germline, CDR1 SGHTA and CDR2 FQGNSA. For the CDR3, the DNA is TGTGCCAGCAGCTGGTCCTCAGGGAACATGAACACTGAAGCTTTCTTT. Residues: CASSWSSGNMNTEAFF. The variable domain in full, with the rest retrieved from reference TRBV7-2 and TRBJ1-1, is GAGVSQSPSNKVTEKGKDVELRCDPISGHTALYWYRQSLGQGLEFLIYFQGNSAPDKSGLPSDRFSAERTGGSVSTLTIQRTQQEDSAVYLCASSWSSGNMNTEAFFGQGTRLTVV.

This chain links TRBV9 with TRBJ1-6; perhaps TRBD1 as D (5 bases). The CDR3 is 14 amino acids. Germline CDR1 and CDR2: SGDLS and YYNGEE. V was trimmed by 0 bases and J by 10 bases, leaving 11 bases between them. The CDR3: CASSVVQTASPLHF. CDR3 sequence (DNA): TGTGCCAGCAGCGTAGTTCAGACAGCATCACCCCTCCACTTT.

CDR3 sequence (DNA): TGTGCCAGCAGCCAAGAGGTTGGACTCCTACAAGAGACCCAGTACTTC. The encoded protein is CASSQEVGLLQETQYF. The V and J genes are TRBV3-1 (or the pseudogene TRBV3-2) and TRBJ2-5, with a weak D call TRBD2 (5 bases). Trimming took off 0 bases at V and 2 bases at J, with 13 bases between the two ends. The germline V gene has CDR1 LGHDT and CDR2 YNNKEL (reference sequence). This CDR3 is built from 16 residues.

CDR3 region: CASTSLRRNTEAFF. Here the CDR3 DNA reads TGTGCCAGCACCTCACTAAGGAGGAACACTGAAGCTTTCTTT. The gene calls are TRBV6-5 and TRBJ1-1; no definite D call. V gave up 7 bases and J gave up 1 base, with 13 bases separating them. CDR3 size: 14 residues. The germline V gene encodes CDR1 MNHEY and CDR2 SVGAGI.

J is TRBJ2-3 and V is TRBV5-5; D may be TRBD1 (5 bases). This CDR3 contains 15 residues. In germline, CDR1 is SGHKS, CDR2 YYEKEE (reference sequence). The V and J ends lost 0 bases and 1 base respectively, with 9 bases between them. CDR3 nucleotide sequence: TGTGCCAGCAGCTTGGTGACAGCTCGCACAGATACGCAGTATTTT. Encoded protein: CASSLVTARTDTQYF.

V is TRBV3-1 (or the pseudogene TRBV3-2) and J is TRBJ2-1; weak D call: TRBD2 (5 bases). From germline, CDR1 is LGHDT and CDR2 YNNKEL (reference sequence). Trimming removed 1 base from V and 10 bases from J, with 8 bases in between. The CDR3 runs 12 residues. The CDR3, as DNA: TGTGCCAGCAGCCAAGCCCGGAGGGAGCAGTTCTTC. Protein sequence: CASSQARREQFF.